This T cell receptor (beta chain) appears in the sequencing data of a study of shared clonotypes between healthy human individuals. Study at large: Plates per donor: three CD4 naive, three CD4 memory, two CD8 naive, one CD8 memory.

In the CD4+ fraction, cells were divided into CD45RA+ naive and CD45RA-negative memory subsets. Deep was the level at which the assay was run. Splitting of each subset's genomic DNA was done evenly across several immunoSEQ plates. The repertoire was sequenced with immunoSEQ multiplex PCR; TCRdb's copy has only in-frame clones and lacks some. Of 2 million to 2.5 million clones listed, roughly 93% are singletons. The V end was cut by 7 bases, the J end by 9 bases, with 19 bases between. The germline CDR1 and CDR2 sequences are SGHNT and YYREEE (reference sequence). This CDR3 spans 13 amino acids. The chain employs TRBV5-4 and TRBJ1-1; tentatively, D is TRBD1 (5 bases). Sequenced material: naive CD4+ T cells from PBMCs. Subset reported: CD45RA+ positively selected. This TCR was sampled from a man younger than 35 in good health. Some clones in this sample may be carry-over from other donors' samples. The CDR3 here is CASRLRGDEKAFF. The CDR3 nucleotides read TGTGCCAGCCGCCTTCGGGGCGACGAGAAAGCTTTCTTT.